This entry describes one TCR beta chain. The antigen remains undetermined. The identical CDR3 is also encoded by other nucleotide sequences in the sample. Trimming removed 5 bases from V and 3 bases from J; junction bases left unmatched: 3. Germline-derived CDR1 and CDR2 are SEHNR and FQNEAQ (reference sequence). CDR3 length: 14 amino acids. The authors reverse transcribed all of the isolated RNA, so sequencing captured expressed TCRB transcripts. Naive, central memory and regulatory T cell samples averaged about 3.57 million immunoSEQ reads each. Measured with immunoSEQ multiplex PCR; TCRdb has only the in-frame clones, and not every one. The table records 400,000 to 550,000 clones, about an eighth of them present only once. The sample comes from a study of beta chain features in type 1 diabetes. Study as a whole: Healthy donors resembled patients in age, gender and cell yields.

Study results and limitations: At VDJ recombination sites, type 1 diabetes patients had fewer insertions and more deleted nucleotides.

This receptor was obtained from a woman under 30 in good health. This chain joins TRBV7-9 and TRBJ2-3, with 9 bases matching TRBD1. Input material: naive CD4+ T cells from blood. The CDR3 loop is CASSRDRGTDTQYF. CDR3 DNA sequence: TGTGCCAGCAGCCGAGACAGGGGGACAGATACGCAGTATTTT.